Presented here are 27 T cell receptor beta chains from one specimen sequenced in a study of blood T cell repertoires in COVID-19 (dated by TCRdb to 2020 to 2022). Receptor amplification or capture employed the immunoSEQ multiplex PCR assay. Imported from immuneACCESS, the table was reduced by TCRdb to in-frame sequences with V and J called. These copies leave out some clones; in studies compared against another copy, an unresolved V gene accounts for under half, and the cause of the remainder is not known. This sample is represented by roughly 120,000 clones; about 70% of them were singletons. The ten largest clonotypes hold 4.5% to 6% of the sample. Source material: peripheral blood. The receptors come from a man aged 80 or over with COVID-19, enrolled during active disease.

A few counts support this clone. V and J are TRBV3-1 (or the pseudogene TRBV3-2) and TRBJ2-6; 8 bases map to TRBD1. The CDR3 extends over 15 amino acids. The J segment lost 7 bases and the V segment lost 1 base, leaving 3 bases of the junction unmatched. Germline V gene sequence: CDR1 LGHDT, CDR2 YNNKEL (reference sequence). DNA of the CDR3: TGTGCCAGCAGCCAAGGCGGACAGGGCGCCAACGTCCTGACTTTC. Translating it yields CASSQGGQGANVLTF.

The V gene is TRBV19, the J gene TRBJ2-2, with 8 nucleotides matching TRBD1. From germline, CDR1 is LNHDA and CDR2 SQIVND (reference sequence). After removal of 9 bases from V and 5 bases from J, the junction contained 5 bases not matched to a gene. The CDR3 is 13 amino acids. The CDR3 bases are TGTGCCAGCGACAGGGGTCGGACCGGGGAGCTGTTTTTT. It yields the protein CASDRGRTGELFF.

This chain links TRBV11-2 with TRBJ1-4; 7 nucleotides line up with TRBD1. This CDR3 is built from 17 residues. Germline loops: CDR1 SGHAT, CDR2 FQNNGV. With 0 bases clipped from V and 5 bases from J, the junction kept 9 bases outside the gene matches. CDR3 in amino acids: CASSLDYRGVGNEKLFF. CDR3 DNA sequence: TGTGCCAGCAGCTTAGATTACAGGGGAGTGGGGAATGAAAAACTGTTTTTT. Together with reference TRBV11-2 and TRBJ1-4, the CDR3 gives the full variable domain: EAGVAQSPRYKIIEKRQSVAFWCNPISGHATLYWYQQILGQGPKLLIQFQNNGVVDDSQLPKDRFSAERLKGVDSTLKIQPAKLEDSAVYLCASSLDYRGVGNEKLFFGSGTQLSVL.

In this sample, this clone turned up a few times. The genes are TRBV4-3 and TRBJ1-4; D is unclear. The CDR3 is 16 residues long. V was pared by 0 bases and J by 8 bases, with 16 bases between. CDR1 is LGHNA and CDR2 is YSLEER in the germline V gene. The CDR3 protein is CASSQDIIYRGEKLFF. DNA of the CDR3: TGCGCCAGCAGCCAAGATATTATCTACAGAGGGGAAAAACTGTTTTTT.

V and J are TRBV5-1 and TRBJ1-3, with D possibly matching TRBD1 (6 bases). Looked up from germline, CDR1 is SGHRS and CDR2 is YFSETQ. Trimming left V 2 bases short and J 0 bases short, with 27 bases between. CDR3 length equals 21 residues. The CDR3 DNA reads TGCGCCAGCAGCTTCGTCACTCCTCCTGCCGGGACACTCCGCTCTGGAAACACCATATATTTT. Translation gives CASSFVTPPAGTLRSGNTIYF.

The rearrangement joins TRBV7-8 to TRBJ2-1; 9 nucleotides align to TRBD1. Germline V gene lookup returns CDR1 SGHVS and CDR2 FQNEAQ. This CDR3 spans 14 amino acids. Unmatched junction bases numbered 5, after V lost 7 bases and J lost 4 bases. Here the CDR3 DNA reads TGTGCCAGCACCCCACAGGGGGCGTACAATGAGCAGTTCTTC. Translating gives CASTPQGAYNEQFF.

The gene calls are TRBV5-4 and TRBJ1-6, with 7 bases aligning to TRBD1. CDR1 is SGHNT and CDR2 is YYREEE in the germline V gene (reference sequence). The CDR3 runs 15 residues. After removal of 5 bases from V and 4 bases from J, the junction contained 6 bases not matched to a gene. The CDR3 spells CASSATGNYNSPLHF. The CDR3 DNA sequence: TGTGCCAGCAGTGCGACAGGGAATTATAATTCACCCCTCCACTTT.

The chain carries TRBV9 and TRBJ2-7, with 7 bases fitting TRBD1. This CDR3 is 15 amino acids long. The V gene end was trimmed by 2 bases and the J gene end by 5 bases; junction bases not matched to a gene: 10. Germline CDR1 is SGDLS and CDR2 is YYNGEE. CDR3 region: CASSVSTGPRHEQYF. The CDR3 nucleotides read TGTGCCAGCAGCGTTTCGACAGGGCCTCGACACGAGCAGTACTTC.

The chain has TRBV7-2 and TRBJ1-1, with TRBD1 as a possible D gene (6 bases). With 3 bases removed from V and 8 bases from J, the gap between germline ends came to 13 bases. Germline assignment: CDR1 SGHTA and CDR2 FQGNSA. This CDR3 is built from 13 residues. The CDR3 loop reads CASSFTGRAEAFF. The CDR3 DNA sequence: TGTGCCAGCAGCTTTACAGGGAGGGCGGAAGCTTTCTTT.

This sequence joins TRBV5-6 and TRBJ1-6, with D unresolved. The germline CDR1 and CDR2 sequences are SGHDT and YYEEEE. This CDR3 region has 12 residues. V shed 1 base and J shed 9 bases, with 5 bases lying between them. The CDR3 spells CASSLSRSPLHF. The CDR3 coding sequence is TGTGCCAGCAGCTTGTCTCGTTCACCCCTCCACTTT.

CDR3 residues: CASSSDRVPDTQYF. CDR3 nucleotide sequence: TGTGCCAGCAGCTCGGACAGGGTTCCAGATACGCAGTATTTT. The V gene is TRBV11-2, the J gene TRBJ2-3; TRBD1 aligns across 8 bases. V shed 4 bases, J shed 4 bases, and the junction held 4 bases outside the gene matches. Germline V gene sequence: CDR1 SGHAT, CDR2 FQNNGV. The CDR3 has 14 amino acids.

V usage is TRBV15 and J usage is TRBJ2-1, with a tentative D call TRBD1 (6 bases). The germline V and J ends were trimmed by 3 bases and 6 bases, with 15 bases remaining between them. The CDR3 is made up of 15 amino acids. In germline, CDR1 is LNHNV, CDR2 YYDKDF (reference sequence). CDR3 DNA: TGTGCCACCAGCAGCCCAGGGGCACTGCCCAATGAGCAGTTCTTC. Its translation: CATSSPGALPNEQFF. The whole variable domain, remainder taken from reference TRBV15 and TRBJ2-1, is DAMVIQNPRYQVTQFGKPVTLSCSQTLNHNVMYWYQQKSSQAPKLLFHYYDKDFNNEADTPDNFQSRRPNTSFCFLDIRSPGLGDTAMYLCATSSPGALPNEQFFGPGTRLTVL.

The chain combines TRBV9 with TRBJ2-3; 7 bases are shared with TRBD2. The CDR3 sequence is 15 residues long. Germline values: CDR1 SGDLS, CDR2 YYNGEE. V lost 6 bases, J lost 3 bases, and 10 bases stayed unmatched. The CDR3 protein is CASTPFAGATDTQYF. The DNA for the CDR3 is TGTGCCAGCACCCCGTTCGCGGGAGCGACAGATACGCAGTATTTT.

The J gene is TRBJ1-1, the V gene TRBV6-5; perhaps TRBD1 as D (5 bases). The CDR3 is 14 residues long. Germline V lookup: CDR1 MNHEY, CDR2 SVGAGI. The V and J ends lost 0 bases and 5 bases respectively, with 10 bases between them. In nucleotides, the CDR3 is TGTGCCAGCAGTTACTCCGGGCGGGGGACTGAAGCTTTCTTT. Protein sequence: CASSYSGRGTEAFF.

The V call is TRBV19, the J call TRBJ2-7; 11 bases agree with TRBD2. The CDR3 consists of 17 residues. Germline lookup yields CDR1 LNHDA and CDR2 SQIVND (reference sequence). J gave up 3 bases and V 0 bases, and 7 bases lay outside the gene matches. In DNA form, the CDR3 reads TGTGCCAGTAGTATAGATGCTAGCGGGAGGATCGGCTACGAGCAGTACTTC. It codes for CASSIDASGRIGYEQYF.

V usage is TRBV28 and J usage is TRBJ1-5; 7 bases are a match to TRBD1. The CDR3 contains 15 residues. Trimming removed 5 bases from V and 0 bases from J; junction bases left unmatched: 4. Germline values: CDR1 MDHEN, CDR2 SYDVKM. The CDR3 reads CASSVTGFSNQPQHF. CDR3 nucleotides: TGTGCCAGCAGTGTGACAGGGTTTAGCAATCAGCCCCAGCATTTT. The full variable domain, with the rest looked up from reference TRBV28 and TRBJ1-5, is DVKVTQSSRYLVKRTGEKVFLECVQDMDHENMFWYRQDPGLGLRLIYFSYDVKMKEKGDIPEGYSVSREKKERFSLILESASTNQTSMYLCASSVTGFSNQPQHFGDGTRLSIL.

This chain uses TRBV5-4 with TRBJ2-6; TRBD2 agrees at 12 bases. CDR3 size: 17 residues. Germline V gene lookup returns CDR1 SGHNT and CDR2 YYREEE (reference sequence). After removal of 5 bases from V and 3 bases from J, the junction contained 6 bases not matched to a gene. The CDR3 sequence: CASRYGLAGSGANVLTF. The CDR3 DNA sequence: TGTGCCAGCAGGTACGGACTAGCGGGAAGTGGGGCCAACGTCCTGACTTTC.

The chain recombines TRBV7-6 with TRBJ2-2; the match to TRBD2 covers 13 bases. CDR1 and CDR2 (germline): SGHVS, FNYEAQ. The ends lost 5 bases at V and 5 bases at J; junction bases unmatched: 8. The CDR3 consists of 17 residues. DNA for the CDR3: TGTGCCAGCAGCCCAGGACTAGCGGGAGTTAGAACCGGGGAGCTGTTTTTT. Translating it yields CASSPGLAGVRTGELFF.

The chain couples TRBV30 to TRBJ2-7, with TRBD2 identical over 7 bases. Looked up from germline, CDR1 is GTSNPN and CDR2 is SVGIG (reference sequence). The V gene end was trimmed by 0 bases and the J gene end by 4 bases; junction bases not matched to a gene: 6. CDR3 size: 14 residues. This CDR3 is CAWSVWSGGYEQYF. The CDR3 DNA is TGTGCCTGGAGTGTTTGGTCGGGAGGATACGAGCAGTACTTC.

The chain combines TRBV7-9 with TRBJ2-3; 8 positions match TRBD1. Germline V gene lookup returns CDR1 SEHNR and CDR2 FQNEAQ (reference sequence). CDR3 length: 15 amino acids. Trimming removed 5 bases from V and 0 bases from J; junction bases left unmatched: 4. CDR3 amino acids: CASSRTGISTDTQYF. The CDR3 DNA sequence: TGTGCCAGCAGCCGGACAGGGATTAGCACAGATACGCAGTATTTT.

This clone was observed a single time. The rearrangement links TRBV19 to TRBJ1-1; TRBD1 is a possible D gene (5 bases). Germline V gene lookup returns CDR1 LNHDA and CDR2 SQIVND (reference sequence). The CDR3 covers 15 residues. V gave up 8 bases and J gave up 0 bases, with 16 bases separating them. CDR3 loop: CASEWGGGVNTEAFF. CDR3 DNA sequence: TGTGCCAGTGAATGGGGCGGTGGGGTGAACACTGAAGCTTTCTTT.

The chain employs TRBV9 and TRBJ1-1; D is unclear. CDR3 length: 14 amino acids. Germline V gives CDR1 SGDLS, CDR2 YYNGEE. V was trimmed by 2 bases and J by 5 bases, leaving 13 bases between them. CDR3 residues: CASSVKTTGTEAFF. DNA for the CDR3: TGTGCCAGCAGCGTCAAGACAACGGGAACTGAAGCTTTCTTT. The entire variable domain, with the rest obtained from reference TRBV9 and TRBJ1-1, is as follows: DSGVTQTPKHLITATGQRVTLRCSPRSGDLSVYWYQQSLDQGLQFLIQYYNGEERAKGNILERFSAQQFPDLHSELNLSSLELGDSALYFCASSVKTTGTEAFFGQGTRLTVV.

The V call is TRBV11-2, the J call TRBJ2-1; unclear D gene. Germline CDR1 and CDR2: SGHAT and FQNNGV. The CDR3 has 13 residues. Between the trimmed V and J ends, which lost 0 bases and 9 bases, there was a span of 9 bases. The CDR3 bases are TGTGCCAGCAGCTTAGATCTTCAGATTGAGCAGTTCTTC. Translated, it gives CASSLDLQIEQFF.

V is TRBV9 and J is TRBJ2-1; TRBD2 aligns across 10 bases. J was trimmed by 2 bases and V by 4 bases; bases with no gene match: 6. The length of the CDR3 is 16 residues. In germline, CDR1 is SGDLS, CDR2 YYNGEE. The CDR3, as DNA: TGTGCCAGCAGCTCTCGGACTAGCGGTACCTACAATGAGCAGTTCTTC. Translated, it gives CASSSRTSGTYNEQFF.

The rearrangement links TRBV2 to TRBJ2-5; no clear D. Germline assignment: CDR1 SNHLY and CDR2 FYNNEI. The CDR3 has 12 residues. The germline V and J ends were trimmed by 5 bases and 2 bases, with 6 bases remaining between them. Written as DNA, the CDR3 is TGTGCCAGCAGTAAACTGCAAGAGACCCAGTACTTC. Translated, it gives CASSKLQETQYF.

J is TRBJ2-2 and V is TRBV5-1, with 7 bases matching TRBD1. The CDR3 sequence is 15 residues long. Unmatched junction bases numbered 4, after V lost 0 bases and J lost 5 bases. Per the germline V gene, CDR1 is SGHRS and CDR2 is YFSETQ. CDR3 bases: TGCGCCAGCAGCTTGGGTGACAGGGTGACCGGGGAGCTGTTTTTT. Residues: CASSLGDRVTGELFF.

V usage is TRBV5-6 and J usage is TRBJ1-6; possible D gene TRBD1, 5 bases. Germline V CDR1 and CDR2: SGHDT, YYEEEE. V lost 5 bases and J 5 bases, leaving 14 bases between the germline ends. The CDR3 consists of 15 residues. The CDR3, as DNA: TGTGCCAGCAGGCTTCGGGGGACCAATAATTCACCCCTCCACTTT. Translated: CASRLRGTNNSPLHF. The whole variable domain, remainder taken from reference TRBV5-6 and TRBJ1-6, is DAGVTQSPTHLIKTRGQQVTLRCSPKSGHDTVSWYQQALGQGPQFIFQYYEEEERQRGNFPDRFSGHQFPNYSSELNVNALLLGDSALYLCASRLRGTNNSPLHFGNGTRLTVT.